This T cell receptor beta chain was obtained from a study of HIV-infected patients and healthy controls. The sample holds many counts of this clonotype. Follow-up blood was drawn about 14 weeks, roughly three months, after antiretroviral therapy began. All unsorted peripheral T cells were captured because whole blood was used without fractionation. Unmatched junction bases numbered 7, after V lost 0 bases and J lost 7 bases. The CDR3 is 17 amino acids. CDR1 is MNHEY and CDR2 is SVGEGT in the germline V gene. Reverse transcription used around 480 ng RNA and constant-region primers for alpha and beta. Alpha and beta chain libraries were made separately by chain-specific third strand synthesis with multiplexing indices. TCRdb passed the 5' RACE reads through MiXCR, listing each CDR3 protein once. The profile covers under 10,000 distinct CDR3 sequences, with almost 8.5% appearing a single time and about 11% taken by the ten largest.

The gene calls are TRBV6-2 or TRBV6-3 and TRBJ1-5; the match to TRBD1 covers 12 bases. This TCR was recovered from an adult with HIV infection. The material sequenced was blood, taken during antiretroviral therapy. The CDR3 spells CASSYSSGQGAQQPQHF. The CDR3 bases are TGTGCCAGCAGTTACTCCTCGGGACAGGGGGCTCAACAGCCCCAGCATTTT.